This T cell receptor beta chain came from a study of blood T cells in healthy people across ages. The CDR3 covers 15 residues. The trim removed 0 bases at V and 5 bases at J, leaving 7 bases unmatched. Germline V CDR1 and CDR2: SGDLS, YYNGEE. PCR was performed a second time for about 7 to 12 cycles using a sample-barcoded 5' primer and a J-beta primer mix. TCRdb reanalysed the 5' RACE reads using MiXCR and keeps one entry per CDR3 protein. The sample has around 800,000 distinct CDR3 sequences; roughly 44% are singletons. The sample taken for sequencing was blood. This rearrangement joins TRBV9 to TRBJ2-5, with TRBD2 identical over 7 bases. The origin of this receptor is a man aged 55 to 69 in good health. CDR3 residues: CASSVGWGGAETQYF. DNA of the CDR3: TGTGCCAGCAGCGTAGGTTGGGGGGGTGCGGAGACCCAGTACTTC.